A selection of T cell receptor beta chains follows, all from one sample in a study of T cells in Graves' hyperthyroidism and ophthalmopathy. TCRdb re-called the multiplex PCR reads through MiXCR, storing one row per CDR3 protein. The sample comprises approximately 600,000 distinct CDR3 sequences, approximately 15% of which are singletons, and 5.5% to 7.5% rests with the top ten. The material sequenced was blood. The receptors were gathered from a woman under 40 with Graves' hyperthyroidism that later progressed to Graves' ophthalmopathy. CDR3s include the opening cysteine and the closing phenylalanine or tryptophan. D genes are given only for firm matches. Clone size is given for some rows only: seen once, a few or many times, or a class if the clone is expanded.

clone size: many; CDR3 length: 13; D gene: -; J gene: TRBJ2-7; V gene: TRBV30; CDR3 protein: CAWSVGQTYEQYF; CDR3 DNA: TGTGCCTGGAGTGTCGGACAAACCTACGAGCAGTACTTC
clone size: few; CDR3 length: 15; D gene: -; J gene: TRBJ2-1; V gene: TRBV6-1; CDR3 protein: CASSTGTATLDEQFF; CDR3 DNA: TGTGCCAGCAGTACCGGGACTGCAACTTTGGATGAGCAGTTCTTC
clone size: many; CDR3 length: 15; D gene: TRBD2; J gene: TRBJ2-7; V gene: TRBV28; CDR3 protein: CASSSGAGGRYEQYF; CDR3 DNA: TGTGCCAGCAGTTCCGGAGCGGGAGGGAGGTACGAGCAGTACTTC
clone size: -; CDR3 length: 15; D gene: -; J gene: TRBJ1-4; V gene: TRBV7-9; CDR3 protein: CASKPGGQGGEKLFF; CDR3 DNA: TGTGCCAGCAAGCCCGGGGGCCAGGGAGGAGAAAAACTGTTTTTT
clone size: -; CDR3 length: 17; D gene: TRBD1; J gene: TRBJ2-1; V gene: TRBV2; CDR3 protein: CASSETRGHSSYNEQFF; CDR3 DNA: TGTGCCAGCAGTGAAACGAGGGGGCATAGCTCCTACAATGAGCAGTTCTTC
clone size: many; CDR3 length: 14; D gene: TRBD2; J gene: TRBJ2-1; V gene: TRBV27; CDR3 protein: CASSLGGGINEQFF; CDR3 DNA: TGTGCCAGCAGTCTTGGGGGAGGGATCAATGAGCAGTTCTTC
clone size: -; CDR3 length: 13; D gene: -; J gene: TRBJ2-2; V gene: TRBV29-1; CDR3 protein: CSVGFSSTGELFF; CDR3 DNA: TGCAGCGTTGGGTTTTCGTCCACCGGGGAGCTGTTTTTT
clone size: -; CDR3 length: 12; D gene: -; J gene: TRBJ1-5; V gene: TRBV20-1; CDR3 protein: CSAGGRDQPQHF; CDR3 DNA: TGCAGCGCTGGAGGGAGGGATCAGCCCCAGCATTTT
clone size: once; CDR3 length: 15; D gene: TRBD1; J gene: TRBJ1-4; V gene: TRBV12-3/TRBV12-4; CDR3 protein: CASIPQGAANEKLFF; CDR3 DNA: TGTGCCAGCATTCCGCAGGGGGCCGCTAATGAAAAACTGTTTTTT
clone size: many; CDR3 length: 14; D gene: TRBD1; J gene: TRBJ2-7; V gene: TRBV5-1; CDR3 protein: CASSFEGATYEQYF; CDR3 DNA: TGCGCCAGCAGCTTTGAGGGGGCCACCTACGAGCAGTACTTC
clone size: -; CDR3 length: 15; D gene: -; J gene: TRBJ1-1; V gene: TRBV11-3; CDR3 protein: CASSQAQQLNTEAFF; CDR3 DNA: TGTGCCAGCAGCCAAGCGCAACAGTTGAACACTGAAGCTTTCTTT
clone size: many; CDR3 length: 13; D gene: -; J gene: TRBJ1-5; V gene: TRBV7-9; CDR3 protein: CASGDGENQPQHF; CDR3 DNA: TGTGCCAGCGGCGACGGCGAGAATCAGCCCCAGCATTTT
clone size: few; CDR3 length: 14; D gene: -; J gene: TRBJ2-3; V gene: TRBV27; CDR3 protein: CASSFGRDTDTQYF; CDR3 DNA: TGTGCCAGCAGTTTTGGTCGGGACACAGATACGCAGTATTTT
clone size: few; CDR3 length: 12; D gene: -; J gene: TRBJ2-7; V gene: TRBV20-1; CDR3 protein: CSAGSMGYEQYF; CDR3 DNA: TGCAGTGCCGGCAGTATGGGATACGAGCAGTACTTC
clone size: few; CDR3 length: 15; D gene: -; J gene: TRBJ1-5; V gene: TRBV5-1; CDR3 protein: CASSLGGESNQPQHF; CDR3 DNA: TGCGCCAGCAGCTTGGGCGGGGAAAGCAATCAGCCCCAGCATTTT
clone size: many; CDR3 length: 17; D gene: TRBD2; J gene: TRBJ2-7; V gene: TRBV27; CDR3 protein: CASSPRTSGLGSYEQYF; CDR3 DNA: TGTGCCAGCAGTCCCAGGACTAGCGGGTTAGGCTCCTACGAGCAGTACTTC
clone size: few; CDR3 length: 14; D gene: -; J gene: TRBJ2-3; V gene: TRBV19; CDR3 protein: CASSIRTSTDTQYF; CDR3 DNA: TGTGCCAGTAGTATACGGACTAGCACAGATACGCAGTATTTT
clone size: few; CDR3 length: 12; D gene: -; J gene: TRBJ2-3; V gene: TRBV5-4; CDR3 protein: CASTWGSDTQYF; CDR3 DNA: TGTGCCAGCACATGGGGTTCAGATACGCAGTATTTT
clone size: -; CDR3 length: 16; D gene: -; J gene: TRBJ1-4; V gene: TRBV19; CDR3 protein: CASSTLGASSGGKLFF; CDR3 DNA: TGTGCCAGTAGTACCTTGGGGGCTTCGTCGGGTGGAAAACTGTTTTTT
clone size: -; CDR3 length: 16; D gene: TRBD2; J gene: TRBJ2-2; V gene: TRBV27; CDR3 protein: CASSYRAGGNTGELFF; CDR3 DNA: TGTGCCAGCAGTTATCGAGCGGGAGGAAACACCGGGGAGCTGTTTTTT
clone size: many; CDR3 length: 15; D gene: -; J gene: TRBJ1-2; V gene: TRBV28; CDR3 protein: CASSVRTAGNYGYTF; CDR3 DNA: TGTGCCAGCAGCGTCCGGACAGCCGGAAACTATGGCTACACCTTC
clone size: -; CDR3 length: 18; D gene: -; J gene: TRBJ1-4; V gene: TRBV10-2; CDR3 protein: CASSESRQSVATNEKLFF; CDR3 DNA: TGCGCCAGCAGTGAGTCGAGGCAGTCAGTTGCAACTAATGAAAAACTGTTTTTT
clone size: many; CDR3 length: 15; D gene: -; J gene: TRBJ1-4; V gene: TRBV5-6; CDR3 protein: CASSVGERTGEKLFF; CDR3 DNA: TGTGCCAGCAGCGTCGGCGAGAGGACGGGCGAAAAACTGTTTTTT
clone size: -; CDR3 length: 15; D gene: TRBD1; J gene: TRBJ1-4; V gene: TRBV10-3; CDR3 protein: CAISEKAGGGEKLFF; CDR3 DNA: TGTGCCATCAGTGAGAAGGCAGGGGGAGGTGAAAAACTGTTTTTT
clone size: -; CDR3 length: 14; D gene: -; J gene: TRBJ1-5; V gene: TRBV27; CDR3 protein: CASSSYRVGQPQHF; CDR3 DNA: TGTGCCAGCAGTTCATACAGGGTAGGGCAGCCCCAGCATTTT
clone size: many; CDR3 length: 16; D gene: -; J gene: TRBJ1-1; V gene: TRBV27; CDR3 protein: CASSLFGGLRDTEAFF; CDR3 DNA: TGTGCCAGCAGTTTATTTGGGGGTCTTAGGGACACTGAAGCTTTCTTT
clone size: -; CDR3 length: 13; D gene: -; J gene: TRBJ1-5; V gene: TRBV19; CDR3 protein: CASSNRVNQPQHF; CDR3 DNA: TGTGCCAGTAGTAACAGGGTCAATCAGCCCCAGCATTTT